Each of the 20 T cell receptor beta chains below was sequenced from the same sample in a study of blood T cell repertoires in COVID-19 (dated by TCRdb to between 2020 and 2021). The library was prepared using the immunoSEQ multiplex PCR assay. TCRdb mirrors the immuneACCESS table, restricted to in-frame sequences. Some clones are absent from its copies; in checked studies, under half trace to an unresolved V gene, and the reason for the others is unknown. A total of some 530,000 clones appear in this sample, over 75% of them only once. The ten biggest clones cover approximately 2.9% of the sample. Material for sequencing was peripheral blood. The receptors derive from a human donor in a cohort sampled during active COVID-19.

The V call is TRBV11-2, the J call TRBJ2-7; D is possibly TRBD1 (6 bases). V lost 5 bases to trimming and J lost 0 bases, with 11 bases between them. The CDR3 extends over 14 amino acids. Germline V gene lookup returns CDR1 SGHAT and CDR2 FQNNGV. For the CDR3, the DNA is TGTGCCAGCAGCACAGGGCCGAACTCCTACGAGCAGTACTTC. Amino acids: CASSTGPNSYEQYF.

This clone occurred a few times. CDR3 DNA: TGTGCCAGCAGCGGGGGTAGCGGGAGGGCCGCCAATGAGCAGTTCTTC. Its translation: CASSGGSGRAANEQFF. The chain recombines TRBV12-1 with TRBJ2-1; whether TRBD2, the table's D call, matches the DNA was not checked. TRBV12-1 is deemed a pseudogene. The CDR3 spans 16 residues.

The chain joins TRBV3-1 (or the pseudogene TRBV3-2) to TRBJ2-4; D remains ambiguous. Germline V lookup: CDR1 LGHDT, CDR2 YNNKEL (reference sequence). The CDR3 is made up of 16 amino acids. Between the trimmed V and J ends, which lost 1 base and 0 bases, there was a span of 10 bases. This chain's CDR3 is CASSQVTSLAKNIQYF. In nucleotides, the CDR3 is TGTGCCAGCAGCCAAGTGACTTCTCTAGCCAAAAACATTCAGTACTTC.

This chain joins TRBV6-2 or TRBV6-3 and TRBJ2-5; D is unresolved. This CDR3 has 12 amino acids. Per germline, CDR1 MNHEY and CDR2 SVGEGT. V lost 5 bases and J 5 bases, leaving 9 bases between the germline ends. In nucleotides, the CDR3 is TGTGCCAGCAGTAAATATATGGAGACCCAGTACTTC. It translates to CASSKYMETQYF.

In DNA, the CDR3 is TGCAGCGGTGGAGGGTCCACGGACTATGGCTACACCTTC. Translating it yields CSGGGSTDYGYTF. This chain uses TRBV29-1 with TRBJ1-2; D is unclear. This CDR3 contains 13 residues. Trimming removed 7 bases at V and 3 bases at J, with 15 bases between. From germline, CDR1 is SQVTM and CDR2 ANQGSEA.

This clone was detected only once. V usage is TRBV4-2 and J usage is TRBJ2-2, with TRBD1 matching 8 bases. Germline CDR1 LGHNA, CDR2 YNFKEQ. This CDR3 contains 16 residues. Trimming at V came to 0 bases and at J to 5 bases, leaving 5 bases not matched to a gene. This chain's CDR3 is CASSQEAGGNTGELFF. In DNA, the CDR3 is TGTGCCAGCAGCCAAGAAGCAGGGGGCAATACCGGGGAGCTGTTTTTT.

The rearrangement links TRBV5-1 to TRBJ2-5, with 13 bases matching TRBD2. The CDR3 loop spans 16 amino acids. Germline trimming cut 2 bases from V and 6 bases from J; bases unmatched to any gene: 7. Germline V CDR1 and CDR2: SGHRS, YFSETQ. The CDR3 sequence: CASSFSWTSGRKTQYF. In DNA, the CDR3 is TGCGCCAGCAGCTTCTCGTGGACTAGCGGGAGAAAGACCCAGTACTTC.

This chain uses TRBV18 with TRBJ1-5; possible D gene TRBD1, 6 bases. V shed 3 bases and J shed 6 bases, with 9 bases lying between them. The CDR3 is made up of 13 amino acids. The V gene's germline CDR1 is KGHSH and CDR2 LQKENI. The CDR3 here is CASSPGDTQPQHF. CDR3 nucleotides: TGTGCCAGCTCACCTGGGGACACTCAGCCCCAGCATTTT.

V and J are TRBV5-1 and TRBJ2-2; 9 nucleotides line up with TRBD2. CDR1 SGHRS and CDR2 YFSETQ come from the germline V gene. V gave up 10 bases and J gave up 5 bases; unmatched junction bases: 15. There are 16 residues in the CDR3. CDR3 DNA: TGCGCCCCTACGAGAAAGCGGGGGGTGAGTACCGGGGAGCTGTTTTTT. The encoded protein is CAPTRKRGVSTGELFF.

This clone was counted once. This chain links TRBV5-1 with TRBJ1-2; D is unresolved. V lost 1 base, J lost 0 bases, and 7 bases lay in between. CDR3 length: 14 residues. Per germline, CDR1 SGHRS and CDR2 YFSETQ. The chain's CDR3 is CASSLTETNYGYTF. In DNA, the CDR3 is TGCGCCAGCAGCTTGACAGAGACTAACTATGGCTACACCTTC.

The gene calls are TRBV7-2 and TRBJ1-1; possibly TRBD1 for D (6 bases). V was pared by 6 bases and J by 4 bases, with 15 bases between. The CDR3 has 14 residues. Germline V gene data show CDR1 as SGHTA and CDR2 as FQGNSA. CDR3 sequence: CASSSNRVTTEAFF. As DNA, the CDR3 is TGTGCCAGCAGTTCTAACAGGGTTACCACTGAAGCTTTCTTT. Filled out from reference TRBV7-2 and TRBJ1-1, the complete variable domain reads GAGVSQSPSNKVTEKGKDVELRCDPISGHTALYWYRQSLGQGLEFLIYFQGNSAPDKSGLPSDRFSAERTGGSVSTLTIQRTQQEDSAVYLCASSSNRVTTEAFFGQGTRLTVV.

This sequence joins TRBV10-2 and TRBJ2-3, with D tentatively TRBD2 (6 bases). Germline V gene data show CDR1 as WSHSY and CDR2 as SAAADI. V was clipped by 0 bases and J by 0 bases, with 13 bases between them. CDR3 size: 17 residues. CDR3 residues: CASSESHGGISTDTQYF. CDR3 DNA sequence: TGCGCCAGCAGTGAGTCCCACGGCGGGATAAGCACAGATACGCAGTATTTT.

This chain uses TRBV5-1 with TRBJ2-1; D ambiguous. CDR1 is SGHRS, CDR2 YFSETQ, per germline. The CDR3 is 15 residues long. Trimming took off 4 bases at V and 2 bases at J, with 13 bases between the two ends. The CDR3 DNA reads TGCGCCAGCAGCGAGGTCCAGCGCCCCTACAATGAGCAGTTCTTC. It translates to CASSEVQRPYNEQFF.

The rearrangement uses TRBV24-1 and TRBJ2-3, with 7 bases identical to TRBD1. The CDR3 is made up of 14 amino acids. Germline V gene sequence: CDR1 KGHDR, CDR2 SFDVKD. The J segment lost 1 base and the V segment lost 9 bases, leaving 6 bases of the junction unmatched. As DNA, the CDR3 is TGTGCCACCGGGTTTGGACAGGGCACAGATACGCAGTATTTT. Its protein is CATGFGQGTDTQYF.

This sequence joins TRBV19 and TRBJ2-7; 8 bases are a match to TRBD1. The germline V gene has CDR1 LNHDA and CDR2 SQIVND (reference sequence). V shed 3 bases and J 0 bases; nucleotides not matched to a gene: 7. The CDR3 loop spans 16 amino acids. The CDR3, as DNA: TGTGCCAGTAGTATGGGCTTCGACAGGGGCTCCTACGAGCAGTACTTC. This translates into CASSMGFDRGSYEQYF.

CDR3 bases: TGTGCCAGTAGTCCAACCCTGGGAGCTAATCAGCCCCAGCATTTT. It codes for CASSPTLGANQPQHF. The V and J genes are TRBV19 and TRBJ1-5; D gene ambiguous. CDR3 length: 15 residues. The V and J ends lost 5 bases and 4 bases respectively, with 15 bases between them. Germline V lookup: CDR1 LNHDA, CDR2 SQIVND (reference sequence). Full variable domain (rest looked up from reference TRBV19 and TRBJ1-5): DGGITQSPKYLFRKEGQNVTLSCEQNLNHDAMYWYRQDPGQGLRLIYYSQIVNDFQKGDIAEGYSVSREKKESFPLTVTSAQKNPTAFYLCASSPTLGANQPQHFGDGTRLSIL.

The rearrangement joins TRBV5-4 to TRBJ2-7; 9 bases are shared with TRBD2. The CDR3 has 16 residues. The ends lost 4 bases at V and 6 bases at J; junction bases unmatched: 14. Looked up from germline, CDR1 is SGHNT and CDR2 is YYREEE (reference sequence). CDR3 residues: CASSRGAGGPISEQYF. CDR3 nucleotide sequence: TGTGCCAGCAGCCGCGGCGCGGGAGGGCCGATCTCCGAGCAGTACTTC.

The rearrangement uses TRBV18 and TRBJ1-1; 7 positions match TRBD1. In germline, CDR1 is KGHSH, CDR2 LQKENI. The J segment lost 1 base and the V segment lost 8 bases, leaving 16 bases of the junction unmatched. The CDR3 sequence is 17 residues long. CDR3 protein: CASRYLGGGSENTEAFF. The CDR3 nucleotides read TGTGCCAGCAGGTATTTAGGAGGGGGCAGCGAGAACACTGAAGCTTTCTTT.

The chain combines TRBV19 with TRBJ2-3; the D gene is possibly TRBD2 (5 bases). V was shortened by 6 bases and J by 5 bases, with 18 bases between the two germline ends. This CDR3 spans 15 amino acids. CDR1 is LNHDA, CDR2 SQIVND, per germline (reference sequence). The CDR3 loop reads CASSREARPLDTQYF. The CDR3 region has the DNA TGTGCCAGTAGCCGGGAAGCCAGACCCCTAGATACGCAGTATTTT.

This chain joins TRBV18 and TRBJ2-1, with D tentatively TRBD2 (6 bases). Per the germline V gene, CDR1 is KGHSH and CDR2 is LQKENI. The CDR3 has 14 amino acids. Trimming removed 2 bases at V and 6 bases at J, with 11 bases between. The CDR3 DNA reads TGTGCCAGCTCACCAGACGGGAGTGGCAATGAGCAGTTCTTC. Its protein product is CASSPDGSGNEQFF.